These 20 T cell receptor beta chains were sequenced from one sample in a study of cytomegalovirus exposure and HLA in healthy donors. Assay: immunoSEQ multiplex PCR; the TCRdb copy retains only in-frame clones and omits some. In the table there are roughly 120,000 clones, about 82% of which are singletons. Sequenced: PBMCs. The source is a man aged 18 to 35 in good health and CMV-seronegative.

V is TRBV2 and J is TRBJ2-1; 9 bases are shared with TRBD1. This CDR3 comprises 15 residues. CDR1 and CDR2 (germline): SNHLY, FYNNEI. V dropped 6 bases and J dropped 6; count of bases not matched to a gene: 9. The CDR3 protein is CASRNSPGQGNEQFF. As DNA, the CDR3 is TGTGCCAGCAGAAACTCTCCGGGACAGGGCAATGAGCAGTTCTTC.

This clone was recorded once. The J gene is TRBJ2-5, the V gene TRBV5-6; 8 nucleotides line up with TRBD2. Germline CDR1 SGHDT, CDR2 YYEEEE. CDR3 length equals 17 residues. V lost 0 bases and J lost 4; bases outside the gene matches: 11. The CDR3 nucleotides are TGTGCCAGCAGCTTGGGGGCGGGGGGCCCCCTAGGAGAGACCCAGTACTTC. It codes for CASSLGAGGPLGETQYF.

J is TRBJ2-5 and V is TRBV7-2; 11 nucleotides match TRBD1. V shed 7 bases, J shed 6 bases, and the junction held 4 bases outside the gene matches. Looked up from germline, CDR1 is SGHTA and CDR2 is FQGNSA. This CDR3 comprises 13 residues. The CDR3 reads CASKGQGGKTQYF. The CDR3 DNA is TGTGCCAGCAAGGGACAGGGGGGGAAGACCCAGTACTTC.

The rearrangement links TRBV18 to TRBJ2-3; 8 nucleotides line up with TRBD1. The length of the CDR3 is 14 residues. Germline lookup yields CDR1 KGHSH and CDR2 LQKENI. Unmatched junction bases numbered 2, after V lost 3 bases and J lost 3 bases. CDR3: CASSPGTGTDTQYF. The CDR3 DNA follows: TGTGCCAGCTCACCGGGGACAGGAACAGATACGCAGTATTTT.

The gene calls are TRBV29-1 and TRBJ1-2, with TRBD1 matching over 8 bases. Germline V gene data show CDR1 as SQVTM and CDR2 as ANQGSEA. The CDR3 is 16 residues long. V lost 0 bases and J lost 4; bases outside the gene matches: 10. The DNA of the CDR3 is TGCAGCGTTGAAGACCGGGGCCAGGGGGCAGGCTATGGCTACACCTTC. Translation: CSVEDRGQGAGYGYTF.

The chain combines TRBV5-5 with TRBJ1-5, with no clear D. Trimming left V 2 bases short and J 3 bases short, with 12 bases between. This CDR3 contains 15 residues. CDR1 SGHKS and CDR2 YYEKEE come from the germline V gene (reference sequence). The DNA for the CDR3 is TGTGCCAGCAGCTTTTCAAGAGACAACAATCAGCCCCAGCATTTT. This gives the protein CASSFSRDNNQPQHF.

The chain combines TRBV4-2 with TRBJ1-2, with D uncertain. CDR1 LGHNA and CDR2 YNFKEQ come from the germline V gene. V was shortened by 1 base and J by 0 bases, with 3 bases between the two germline ends. The CDR3 has 13 amino acids. In DNA form, the CDR3 reads TGTGCCAGCAGCCAAGCAGCTAACTATGGCTACACCTTC. Its translation is CASSQAANYGYTF.

This clone appeared once. The chain recombines TRBV7-8 with TRBJ1-5; weak D call: TRBD1 (5 bases). This CDR3 contains 14 residues. Trimming cost V 5 bases and J 4 bases, with 12 bases left between them. The germline V gene has CDR1 SGHVS and CDR2 FQNEAQ. The CDR3 sequence: CASSLRQPNQPQHF. CDR3 in DNA: TGTGCCAGCAGCCTCCGACAGCCGAATCAGCCCCAGCATTTT.

This chain uses TRBV5-4 with TRBJ2-5, with 7 bases fitting TRBD2. Germline-derived CDR1 and CDR2 are SGHNT and YYREEE (reference sequence). The CDR3 covers 16 residues. The trim removed 3 bases at V and 2 bases at J, leaving 10 bases unmatched. The CDR3 DNA is TGTGCCAGCAGCTCGCGGGACTATGGACGTCAAGAGACCCAGTACTTC. It yields the protein CASSSRDYGRQETQYF.

This chain joins TRBV7-9 and TRBJ2-1; TRBD2 agrees at 7 bases. CDR1 is SEHNR and CDR2 is FQNEAQ in the germline V gene (reference sequence). V was pared by 1 base and J by 8 bases, with 2 bases of the junction left unmatched. This CDR3 has 13 residues. The CDR3 sequence is CASSLGSGDEQFF. CDR3 DNA: TGTGCCAGCAGCTTAGGAAGCGGGGATGAGCAGTTCTTC.

The rearrangement links TRBV27 to TRBJ2-2, with D unclear. The V gene's germline CDR1 is MNHEY and CDR2 SMNVEV (reference sequence). This CDR3 region has 12 residues. Trimming cost V 2 bases and J 5 bases, with 3 bases left between them. CDR3 region: CASSLPTGELFF. DNA for the CDR3: TGTGCCAGCAGTTTACCGACCGGGGAGCTGTTTTTT.

This clone was found once. CDR3 DNA sequence: TGTGCCAGCAGCTTAGATCGACGGGGGGGGGCGAACACTGAAGCTTTCTTT. Its protein is CASSLDRRGGANTEAFF. The chain uses TRBV7-2 and TRBJ1-1; weak D call: TRBD1 (6 bases). CDR1 is SGHTA, CDR2 FQGNSA, per germline. V was shortened by 1 base and J by 1 base, with 16 bases between the two germline ends. The CDR3 spans 17 residues.

The rearrangement joins TRBV30 to TRBJ2-1, with a tentative D call TRBD1 (6 bases). V was shortened by 1 base and J by 0 bases, with 7 bases between the two germline ends. This CDR3 has 14 amino acids. Germline V CDR1 and CDR2: GTSNPN, SVGIG (reference sequence). DNA for the CDR3: TGTGCCTGGAGTGGGGGGCGCTCCTACAATGAGCAGTTCTTC. It encodes CAWSGGRSYNEQFF.

Regarding this clone: An end of the junction differs from the germline gene, which may be a read error. This chain links TRBV14 with TRBJ1-4; TRBD1 matches at 9 bases. The CDR3 spans 15 residues. The V gene's germline CDR1 is SGHDN and CDR2 FVKESK. CDR3 DNA: TGTGCCAGCAGCCACCGGGGACAGGGAAATGGAAAACTGTTTTTT. Amino acid sequence: CASSHRGQGNGKLFF.

The rearrangement uses TRBV5-1 and TRBJ2-7, with 14 nucleotides matching TRBD2. The germline gives CDR1 SGHRS, CDR2 YFSETQ. The CDR3 totals 17 residues. J lost 1 base, V lost 4 bases, and 7 bases had no gene match. The CDR3 DNA reads TGCGCCAGCAGCGGGGGACTAGCGGGGGAATTGTCCTACGAGCAGTACTTC. Amino acid sequence: CASSGGLAGELSYEQYF.

V usage is TRBV5-1 and J usage is TRBJ2-1; D gene uncertain. CDR1 is SGHRS, CDR2 YFSETQ, per germline. Trimming shortened V by 0 bases and J by 4 bases, and 5 bases separated the two germline ends. This CDR3 is 13 amino acids long. CDR3 in DNA: TGCGCCAGCAGCTTGGCCCTTTACAATGAGCAGTTCTTC. It codes for CASSLALYNEQFF.

The chain has TRBV19 and TRBJ1-1, with D possibly being TRBD1 (6 bases). V lost 7 bases and J 3 bases, leaving 15 bases between the germline ends. Looked up from germline, CDR1 is LNHDA and CDR2 is SQIVND (reference sequence). The CDR3 extends over 14 amino acids. CDR3 bases: TGTGCCAGTACCCAATACCCAGGGGACACTGAAGCTTTCTTT. Encoded protein: CASTQYPGDTEAFF.

The chain recombines TRBV7-9 with TRBJ2-2; 7 nucleotides match TRBD1. Germline trimming cut 3 bases from V and 6 bases from J; bases unmatched to any gene: 7. Germline lookup yields CDR1 SEHNR and CDR2 FQNEAQ (reference sequence). The CDR3 is made up of 15 amino acids. DNA of the CDR3: TGTGCCAGCAGCTTGAATCGAGGGGGCCCCGGGGAGCTGTTTTTT. Translating it yields CASSLNRGGPGELFF.

V usage is TRBV2 and J usage is TRBJ2-5; D is uncertain. Trimming cost V 8 bases and J 9 bases, with 10 bases left between them. Germline V gene data show CDR1 as SNHLY and CDR2 as FYNNEI. The CDR3 consists of 10 residues. CDR3 region: CASDDSAQYF. CDR3 coding DNA: TGTGCCAGCGATGACTCGGCCCAGTACTTC.

This chain uses TRBV18 with TRBJ1-1, with 7 bases lining up with TRBD1. The CDR3 loop spans 14 amino acids. The ends lost 6 bases at V and 1 base at J; junction bases unmatched: 5. CDR1 is KGHSH, CDR2 LQKENI, per germline. The CDR3 protein is CASSTTGENTEAFF. The DNA for the CDR3 is TGTGCCAGCTCTACAACAGGGGAGAACACTGAAGCTTTCTTT.